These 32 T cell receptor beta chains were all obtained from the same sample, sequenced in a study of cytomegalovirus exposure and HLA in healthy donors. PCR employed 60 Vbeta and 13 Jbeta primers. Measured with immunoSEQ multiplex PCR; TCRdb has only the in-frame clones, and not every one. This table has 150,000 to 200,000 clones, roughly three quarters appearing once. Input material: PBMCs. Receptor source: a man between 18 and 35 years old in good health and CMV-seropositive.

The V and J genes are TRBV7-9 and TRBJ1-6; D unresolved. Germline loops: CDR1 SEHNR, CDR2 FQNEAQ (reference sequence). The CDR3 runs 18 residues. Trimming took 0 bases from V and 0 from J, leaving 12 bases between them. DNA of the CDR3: TGTGCCAGCAGCTTAGCGCGGGCGACGAGCTCCTATAATTCACCCCTCCACTTT. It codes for CASSLARATSSYNSPLHF. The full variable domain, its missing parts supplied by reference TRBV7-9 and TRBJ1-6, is DTGVSQNPRHKITKRGQNVTFRCDPISEHNRLYWYRQTLGQGPEFLTYFQNEAQLEKSRLLSDRFSAERPKGSFSTLEIQRTEQGDSAMYLCASSLARATSSYNSPLHFGNGTRLTVT.

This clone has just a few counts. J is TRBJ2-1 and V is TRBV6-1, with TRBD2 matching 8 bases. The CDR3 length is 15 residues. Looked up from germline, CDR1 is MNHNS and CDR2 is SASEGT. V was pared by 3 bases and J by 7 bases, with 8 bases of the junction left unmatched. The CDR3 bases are TGTGCCAGCAGTGACCCCGGGACTAGTCGGAATGAGCAGTTCTTC. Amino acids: CASSDPGTSRNEQFF.

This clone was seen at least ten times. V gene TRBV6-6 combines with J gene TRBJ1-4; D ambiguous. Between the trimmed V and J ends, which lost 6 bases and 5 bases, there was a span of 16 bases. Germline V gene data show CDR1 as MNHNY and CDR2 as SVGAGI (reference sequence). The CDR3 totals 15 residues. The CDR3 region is CASSPVEAQNEKLFF. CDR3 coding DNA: TGTGCCAGCAGCCCTGTCGAGGCTCAAAATGAAAAACTGTTTTTT.

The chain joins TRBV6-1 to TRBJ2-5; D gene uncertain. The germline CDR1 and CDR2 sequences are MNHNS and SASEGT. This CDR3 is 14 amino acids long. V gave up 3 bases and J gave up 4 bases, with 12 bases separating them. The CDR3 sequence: CASSDTLRGETQYF. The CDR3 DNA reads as TGTGCCAGCAGTGATACGTTGAGAGGAGAGACCCAGTACTTC.

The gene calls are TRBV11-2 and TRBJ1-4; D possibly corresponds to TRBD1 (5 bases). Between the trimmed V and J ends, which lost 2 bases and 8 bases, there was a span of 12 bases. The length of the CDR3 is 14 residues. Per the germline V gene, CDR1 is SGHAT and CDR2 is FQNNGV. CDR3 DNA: TGTGCCAGCAGCTTATTCCATAAGGGGGAAAAACTGTTTTTT. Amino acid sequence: CASSLFHKGEKLFF.

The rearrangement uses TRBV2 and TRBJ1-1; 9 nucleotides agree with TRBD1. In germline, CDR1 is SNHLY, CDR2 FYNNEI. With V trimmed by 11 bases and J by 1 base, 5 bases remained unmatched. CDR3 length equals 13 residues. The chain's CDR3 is CARGQGKNTEAFF. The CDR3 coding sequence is TGTGCCCGCGGACAGGGGAAGAACACTGAAGCTTTCTTT.

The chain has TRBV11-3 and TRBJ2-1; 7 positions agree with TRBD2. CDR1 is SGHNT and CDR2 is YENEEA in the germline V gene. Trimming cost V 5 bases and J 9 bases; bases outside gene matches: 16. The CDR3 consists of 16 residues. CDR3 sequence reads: CASSPPLADSWGEQFF. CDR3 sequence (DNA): TGTGCCAGCAGCCCACCGCTAGCGGACTCCTGGGGTGAGCAGTTCTTC.

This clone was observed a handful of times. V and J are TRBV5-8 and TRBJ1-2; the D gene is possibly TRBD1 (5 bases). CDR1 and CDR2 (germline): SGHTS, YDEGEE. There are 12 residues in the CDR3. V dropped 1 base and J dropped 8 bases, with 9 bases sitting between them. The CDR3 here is CASSLRGHGYTF. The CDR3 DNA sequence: TGTGCCAGCAGCTTGAGGGGTCACGGCTACACCTTC.

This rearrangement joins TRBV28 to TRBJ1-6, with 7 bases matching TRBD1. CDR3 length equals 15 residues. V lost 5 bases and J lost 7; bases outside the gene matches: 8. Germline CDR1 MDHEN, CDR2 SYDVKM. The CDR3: CASSRRQGGNSPLHF. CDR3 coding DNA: TGTGCCAGCAGTCGCAGACAGGGCGGGAATTCACCCCTCCACTTT.

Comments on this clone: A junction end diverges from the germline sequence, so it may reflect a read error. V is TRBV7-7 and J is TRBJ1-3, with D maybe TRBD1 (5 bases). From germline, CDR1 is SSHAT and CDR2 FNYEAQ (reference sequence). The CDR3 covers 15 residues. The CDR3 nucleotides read TGTGCTAGCAGCTTAGCGCAGGGCTCTGGAAACACCATATATTTT. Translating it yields CASSLAQGSGNTIYF.

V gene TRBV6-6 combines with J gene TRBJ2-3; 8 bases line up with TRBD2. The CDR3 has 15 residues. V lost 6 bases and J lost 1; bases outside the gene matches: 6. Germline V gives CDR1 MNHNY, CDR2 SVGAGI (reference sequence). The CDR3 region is CASSRRRGGTDTQYF. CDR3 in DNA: TGTGCCAGCAGCAGACGGCGGGGGGGCACAGATACGCAGTATTTT.

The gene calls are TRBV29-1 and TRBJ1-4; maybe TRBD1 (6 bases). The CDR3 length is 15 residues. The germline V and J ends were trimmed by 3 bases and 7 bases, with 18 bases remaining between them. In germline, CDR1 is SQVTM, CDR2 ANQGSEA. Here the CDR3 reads CSVEETGTSGEKLFF. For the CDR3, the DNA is TGCAGCGTTGAGGAAACAGGGACCAGTGGTGAAAAACTGTTTTTT.

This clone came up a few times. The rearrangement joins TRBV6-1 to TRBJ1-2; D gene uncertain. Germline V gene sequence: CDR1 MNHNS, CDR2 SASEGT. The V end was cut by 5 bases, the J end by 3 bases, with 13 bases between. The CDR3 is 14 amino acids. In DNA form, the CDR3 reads TGTGCCAGCAGTCCGACCGGGTCGTACTATGGCTACACCTTC. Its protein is CASSPTGSYYGYTF.

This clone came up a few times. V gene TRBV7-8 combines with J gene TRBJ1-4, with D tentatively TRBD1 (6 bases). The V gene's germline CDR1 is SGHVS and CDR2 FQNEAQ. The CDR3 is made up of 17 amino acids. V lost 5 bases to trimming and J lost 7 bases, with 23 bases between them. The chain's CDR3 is CASSPQAQGQGGEKLFF. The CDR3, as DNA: TGTGCCAGCAGCCCCCAGGCCCAGGGACAAGGTGGTGAAAAACTGTTTTTT.

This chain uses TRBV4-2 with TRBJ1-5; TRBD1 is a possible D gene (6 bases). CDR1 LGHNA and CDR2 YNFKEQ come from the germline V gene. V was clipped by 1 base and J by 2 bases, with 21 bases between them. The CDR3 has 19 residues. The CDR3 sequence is CASSQVSLGGALGNQPQHF. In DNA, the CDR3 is TGTGCCAGCAGCCAAGTGTCCCTAGGGGGGGCCCTTGGCAATCAGCCCCAGCATTTT.

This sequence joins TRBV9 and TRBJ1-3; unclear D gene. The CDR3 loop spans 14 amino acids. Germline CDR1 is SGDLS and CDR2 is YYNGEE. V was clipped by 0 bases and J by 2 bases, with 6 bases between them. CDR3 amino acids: CASSVGGTGNTIYF. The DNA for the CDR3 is TGTGCCAGCAGCGTAGGCGGCACTGGAAACACCATATATTTT. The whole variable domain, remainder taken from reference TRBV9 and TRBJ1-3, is DSGVTQTPKHLITATGQRVTLRCSPRSGDLSVYWYQQSLDQGLQFLIQYYNGEERAKGNILERFSAQQFPDLHSELNLSSLELGDSALYFCASSVGGTGNTIYFGEGSWLTVV.

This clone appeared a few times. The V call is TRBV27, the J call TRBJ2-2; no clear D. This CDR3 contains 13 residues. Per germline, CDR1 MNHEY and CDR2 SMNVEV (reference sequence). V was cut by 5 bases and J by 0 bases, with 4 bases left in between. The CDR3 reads CASSPSNTGELFF. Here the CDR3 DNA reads TGTGCCAGCAGTCCTTCGAACACCGGGGAGCTGTTTTTT.

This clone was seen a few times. CDR3 coding DNA: TGTGCCAGCAGGCCCTATACCCGGGGTGAAAAACTGTTTTTT. This codes for CASRPYTRGEKLFF. V gene TRBV6-5 combines with J gene TRBJ1-4; D uncertain. Germline values: CDR1 MNHEY, CDR2 SVGAGI. Trimming removed 6 bases at V and 7 bases at J, with 15 bases between. The CDR3 is 14 amino acids.

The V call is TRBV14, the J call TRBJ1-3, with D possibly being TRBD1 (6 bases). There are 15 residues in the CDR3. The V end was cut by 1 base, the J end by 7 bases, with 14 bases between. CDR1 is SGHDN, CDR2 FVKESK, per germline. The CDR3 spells CASSQGSGDFNTIYF. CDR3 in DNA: TGTGCCAGCAGCCAAGGTTCAGGGGATTTTAACACCATATATTTT.

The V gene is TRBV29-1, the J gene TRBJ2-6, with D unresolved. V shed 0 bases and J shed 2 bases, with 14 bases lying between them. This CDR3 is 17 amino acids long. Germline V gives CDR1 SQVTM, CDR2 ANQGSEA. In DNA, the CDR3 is TGCAGCGTTGAAGACGGAAAGTCAGGTCCTGGGGCCAACGTCCTGACTTTC. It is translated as CSVEDGKSGPGANVLTF.

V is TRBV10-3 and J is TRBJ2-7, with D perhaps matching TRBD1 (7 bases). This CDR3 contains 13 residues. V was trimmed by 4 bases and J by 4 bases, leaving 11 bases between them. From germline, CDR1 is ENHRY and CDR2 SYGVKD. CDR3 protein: CAISGGTDYEQYV. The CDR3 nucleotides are TGTGCCATCAGTGGCGGGACAGATTACGAGCAGTACGTC.

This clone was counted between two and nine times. This CDR3 is CASTRTGGNTGELFF. The CDR3 DNA reads as TGTGCCAGCACCCGGACAGGGGGAAACACCGGGGAGCTGTTTTTT. The genes are TRBV6-1 and TRBJ2-2, with 10 nucleotides matching TRBD1. This CDR3 region has 15 residues. Per the germline V gene, CDR1 is MNHNS and CDR2 is SASEGT. Trimming took 7 bases from V and 2 from J; bases not matched to a gene: 4.

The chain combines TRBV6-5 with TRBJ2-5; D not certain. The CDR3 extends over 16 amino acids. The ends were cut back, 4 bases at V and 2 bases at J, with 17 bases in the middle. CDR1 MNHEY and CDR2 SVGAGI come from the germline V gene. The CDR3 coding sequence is TGTGCCAGCAGTTTCACTCGTTCAACTTTACAAGAGACCCAGTACTTC. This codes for CASSFTRSTLQETQYF.

The CDR3 nucleotides read TGTGCCAGCAGTCGGACTAGCGGGAATGAGCAGTTCTTC. It specifies CASSRTSGNEQFF. The chain couples TRBV2 to TRBJ2-1; 11 positions agree with TRBD2. The CDR3 loop spans 13 amino acids. Germline CDR1 is SNHLY and CDR2 is FYNNEI. Trimming at V came to 5 bases and at J to 7 bases, leaving 1 base not matched to a gene.

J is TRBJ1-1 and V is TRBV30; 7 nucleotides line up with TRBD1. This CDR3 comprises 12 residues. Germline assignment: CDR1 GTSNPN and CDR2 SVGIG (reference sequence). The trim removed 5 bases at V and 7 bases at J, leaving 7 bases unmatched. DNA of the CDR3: TGTGCCTGGGCCCATAACAGGGGTGAAGCTTTCTTT. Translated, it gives CAWAHNRGEAFF.

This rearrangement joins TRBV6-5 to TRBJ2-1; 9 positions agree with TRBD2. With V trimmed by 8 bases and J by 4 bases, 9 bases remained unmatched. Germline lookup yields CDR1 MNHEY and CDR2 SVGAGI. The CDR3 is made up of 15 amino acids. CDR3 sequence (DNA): TGTGCCAGCTCACTACCAACTAGCGGGTACAATGAGCAGTTCTTC. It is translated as CASSLPTSGYNEQFF.

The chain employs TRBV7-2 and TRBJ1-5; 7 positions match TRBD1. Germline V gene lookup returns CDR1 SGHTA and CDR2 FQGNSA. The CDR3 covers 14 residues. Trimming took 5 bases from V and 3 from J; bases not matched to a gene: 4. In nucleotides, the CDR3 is TGTGCCAGCAGCCCAGGGACAGTCAATCAGCCCCAGCATTTT. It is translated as CASSPGTVNQPQHF.

CDR3 protein: CASSYGTSAPEDTGELFF. Written as DNA, the CDR3 is TGCGCCAGCAGCTATGGGACTAGCGCTCCCGAGGACACCGGGGAGCTGTTTTTT. This chain links TRBV5-1 with TRBJ2-2; TRBD2 matches at 10 bases. Trimming removed 3 bases from V and 3 bases from J; junction bases left unmatched: 11. The length of the CDR3 is 18 residues. The germline V gene encodes CDR1 SGHRS and CDR2 YFSETQ. Filled out from reference TRBV5-1 and TRBJ2-2, the complete variable domain reads KAGVTQTPRYLIKTRGQQVTLSCSPISGHRSVSWYQQTPGQGLQFLFEYFSETQRNKGNFPGRFSGRQFSNSRSEMNVSTLELGDSALYLCASSYGTSAPEDTGELFFGEGSRLTVL.

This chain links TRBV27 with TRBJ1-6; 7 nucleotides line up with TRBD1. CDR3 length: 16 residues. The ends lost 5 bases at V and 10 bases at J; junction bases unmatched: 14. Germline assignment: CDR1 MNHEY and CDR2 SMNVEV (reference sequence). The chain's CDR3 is CASSPLSSGGLSPLHF. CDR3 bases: TGTGCCAGCAGTCCCCTCTCGTCAGGGGGGTTATCACCCCTCCACTTT.

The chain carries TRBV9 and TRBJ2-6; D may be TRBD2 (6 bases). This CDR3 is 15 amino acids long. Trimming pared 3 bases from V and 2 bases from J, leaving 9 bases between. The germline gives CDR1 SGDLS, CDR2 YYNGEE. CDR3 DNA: TGTGCCAGCAGCGCTCCGGGGGCTGGGGCCAACGTCCTGACTTTC. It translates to CASSAPGAGANVLTF.

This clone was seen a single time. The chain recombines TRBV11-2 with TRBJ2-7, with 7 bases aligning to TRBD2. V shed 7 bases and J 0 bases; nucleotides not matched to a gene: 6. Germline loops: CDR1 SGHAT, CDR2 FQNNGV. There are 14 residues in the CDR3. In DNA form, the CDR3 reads TGTGCCAGCACCGGGGGGAGGTACTCCTACGAGCAGTACGTC. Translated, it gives CASTGGRYSYEQYV.

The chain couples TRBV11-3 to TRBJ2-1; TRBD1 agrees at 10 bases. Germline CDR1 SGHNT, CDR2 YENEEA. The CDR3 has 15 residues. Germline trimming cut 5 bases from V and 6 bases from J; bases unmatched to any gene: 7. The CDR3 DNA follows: TGTGCCAGCAGCCCACAAGGACAGGGGGGCAATGAGCAGTTCTTC. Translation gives CASSPQGQGGNEQFF.